The present T cell receptor beta chain was sequenced within a study of human versus mouse CDR3 diversity and MHC coevolution. Libraries were prepared by immunoSEQ multiplex PCR; TCRdb keeps only in-frame clonotypes and omits some of them. In the table there are tens of thousands of clones, under 95% of which are singletons. V was pared by 1 base and J by 2 bases, with 11 bases between. The CDR3 spans 15 residues. From germline, CDR1 is MGHRA and CDR2 YSYEKL. This clonotype was obtained from a person aged 30-70 years in good health. The sequenced sample was naive CD4+ T cells from blood. Subset given: CD45RO-negative CD62L-positive naive CD4 T cells. The chain uses TRBV4-1 and TRBJ2-5; D ambiguous. CDR3 residues: CASSQVGQTQETQYF. DNA for the CDR3: TGCGCCAGCAGCCAAGTGGGCCAGACACAAGAGACCCAGTACTTC.